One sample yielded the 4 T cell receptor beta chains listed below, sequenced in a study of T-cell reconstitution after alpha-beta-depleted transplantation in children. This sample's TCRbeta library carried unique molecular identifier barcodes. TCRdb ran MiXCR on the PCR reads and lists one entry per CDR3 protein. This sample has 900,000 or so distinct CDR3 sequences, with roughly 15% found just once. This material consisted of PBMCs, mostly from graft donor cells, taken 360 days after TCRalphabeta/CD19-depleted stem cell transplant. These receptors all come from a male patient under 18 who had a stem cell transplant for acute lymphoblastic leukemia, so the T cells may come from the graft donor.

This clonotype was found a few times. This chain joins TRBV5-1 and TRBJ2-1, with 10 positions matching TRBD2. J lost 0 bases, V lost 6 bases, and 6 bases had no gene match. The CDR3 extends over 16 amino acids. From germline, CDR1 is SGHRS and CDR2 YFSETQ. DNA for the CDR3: TGCGCCAGCACCACTAGCGGGACACACTCCTACAATGAGCAGTTCTTC. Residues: CASTTSGTHSYNEQFF. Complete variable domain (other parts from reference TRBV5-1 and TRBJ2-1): KAGVTQTPRYLIKTRGQQVTLSCSPISGHRSVSWYQQTPGQGLQFLFEYFSETQRNKGNFPGRFSGRQFSNSRSEMNVSTLELGDSALYLCASTTSGTHSYNEQFFGPGTRLTVL.

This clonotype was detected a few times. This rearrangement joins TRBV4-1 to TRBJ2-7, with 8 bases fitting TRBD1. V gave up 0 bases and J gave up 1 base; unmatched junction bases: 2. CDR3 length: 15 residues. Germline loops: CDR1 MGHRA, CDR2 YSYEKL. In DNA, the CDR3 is TGCGCCAGCAGCCAAGACAGGGGGCCATCCTACGAGCAGTACTTC. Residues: CASSQDRGPSYEQYF.

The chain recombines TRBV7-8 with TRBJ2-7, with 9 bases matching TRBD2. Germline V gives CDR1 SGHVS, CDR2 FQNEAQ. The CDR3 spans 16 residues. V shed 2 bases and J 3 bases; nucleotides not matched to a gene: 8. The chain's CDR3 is CASSLRAGGPLYEQYF. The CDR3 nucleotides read TGTGCCAGCAGCTTACGGGCGGGAGGGCCACTCTACGAGCAGTACTTC. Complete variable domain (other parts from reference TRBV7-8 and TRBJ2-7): GAGVSQSPRYKVAKRGQDVALRCDPISGHVSLFWYQQALGQGPEFLTYFQNEAQLDKSGLPSDRFFAERPEGSVSTLKIQRTQQEDSAVYLCASSLRAGGPLYEQYFGPGTRLTVT.

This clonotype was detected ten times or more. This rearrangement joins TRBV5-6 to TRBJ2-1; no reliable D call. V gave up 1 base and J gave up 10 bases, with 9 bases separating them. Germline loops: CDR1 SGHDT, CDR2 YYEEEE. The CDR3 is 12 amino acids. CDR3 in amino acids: CASSLSPLEQFF. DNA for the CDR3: TGTGCCAGCAGCTTGAGTCCACTAGAGCAGTTCTTC.